The following is a T cell receptor (beta chain) sequence with its context. The assay was immunoSEQ multiplex PCR, and TCRdb's table has in-frame clones only and misses some. This table has 250,000 to 350,000 clones, over 75% appearing once. The record originates from a study of blood T cell repertoires in COVID-19. The CDR3 contains 16 residues. The chain joins TRBV22-1 to TRBJ1-1; no check of the table's D call, TRBD1, against the DNA was made. TRBV22-1 corresponds to a pseudogene. This TCR was sampled from a woman younger than 35 who had recovered from COVID-19. Material for sequencing was PBMCs or T cells enriched from blood (not recorded which). The CDR3 sequence: CPGSARTGGAGTEAFF. The CDR3 DNA is TGTCCTGGGAGCGCCCGGACAGGGGGCGCCGGCACTGAAGCTTTCTTT.